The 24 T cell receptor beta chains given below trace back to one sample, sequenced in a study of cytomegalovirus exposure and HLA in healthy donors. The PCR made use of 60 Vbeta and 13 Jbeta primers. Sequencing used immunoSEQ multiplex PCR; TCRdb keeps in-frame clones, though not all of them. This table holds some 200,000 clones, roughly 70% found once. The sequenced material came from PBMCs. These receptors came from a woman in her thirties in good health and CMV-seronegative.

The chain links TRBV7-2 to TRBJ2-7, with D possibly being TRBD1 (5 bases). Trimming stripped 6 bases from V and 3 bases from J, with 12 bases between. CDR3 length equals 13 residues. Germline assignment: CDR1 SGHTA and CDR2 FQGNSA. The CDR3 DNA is TGTGCCAGCAGAGGGGTTTTGGGCTACGAGCAGTACTTC. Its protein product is CASRGVLGYEQYF.

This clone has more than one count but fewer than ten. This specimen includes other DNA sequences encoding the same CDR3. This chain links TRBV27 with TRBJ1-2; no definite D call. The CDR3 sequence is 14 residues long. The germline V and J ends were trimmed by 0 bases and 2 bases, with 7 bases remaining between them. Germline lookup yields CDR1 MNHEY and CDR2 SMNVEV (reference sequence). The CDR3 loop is CASSLSRRNYGYTF. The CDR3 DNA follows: TGTGCCAGCAGTTTATCGAGGAGAAACTATGGCTACACCTTC.

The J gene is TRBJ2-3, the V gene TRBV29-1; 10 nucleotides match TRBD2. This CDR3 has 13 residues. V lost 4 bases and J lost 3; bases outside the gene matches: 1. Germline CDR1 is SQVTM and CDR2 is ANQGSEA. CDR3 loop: CSVGGLATDTQYF. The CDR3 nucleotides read TGCAGCGTTGGGGGACTAGCGACAGATACGCAGTATTTT.

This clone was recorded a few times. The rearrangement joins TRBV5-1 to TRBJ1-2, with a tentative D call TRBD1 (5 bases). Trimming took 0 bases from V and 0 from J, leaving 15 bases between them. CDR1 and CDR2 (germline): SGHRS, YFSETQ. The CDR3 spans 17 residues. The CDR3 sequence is CASSLVAGRRTNYGYTF. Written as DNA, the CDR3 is TGCGCCAGCAGCTTGGTAGCGGGACGGAGAACTAACTATGGCTACACCTTC.

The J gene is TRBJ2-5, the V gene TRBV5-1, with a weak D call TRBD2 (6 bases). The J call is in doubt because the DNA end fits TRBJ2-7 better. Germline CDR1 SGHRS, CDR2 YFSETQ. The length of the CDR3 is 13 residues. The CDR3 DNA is TGCGCCAGCAGCTTGGCCGGGAGTTACGAGCAGTACTTC. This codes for CASSLAGSYEQYF.

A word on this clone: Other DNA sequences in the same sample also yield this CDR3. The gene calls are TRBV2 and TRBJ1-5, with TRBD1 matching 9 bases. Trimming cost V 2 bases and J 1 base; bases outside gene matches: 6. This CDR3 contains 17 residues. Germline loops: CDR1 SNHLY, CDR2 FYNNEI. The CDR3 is CASSEWGQGPSNQPQHF. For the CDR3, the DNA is TGTGCCAGCAGTGAATGGGGACAGGGTCCGAGCAATCAGCCCCAGCATTTT.

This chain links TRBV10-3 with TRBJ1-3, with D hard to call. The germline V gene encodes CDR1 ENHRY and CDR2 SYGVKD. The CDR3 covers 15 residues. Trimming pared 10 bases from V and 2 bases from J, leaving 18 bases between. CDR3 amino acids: CATRDPRYTGNTIYF. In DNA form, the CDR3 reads TGTGCCACCAGAGATCCACGGTATACTGGAAACACCATATATTTT.

Written as DNA, the CDR3 is TGTGCCAGCACCCCACGTATAGGGGGCGGCTACGTCTATGGCTACACCTTC. Amino acid sequence: CASTPRIGGGYVYGYTF. The chain carries TRBV5-6 and TRBJ1-2, with TRBD1 matching 7 bases. This CDR3 is built from 17 residues. Germline V gene lookup returns CDR1 SGHDT and CDR2 YYEEEE. Losses at the gene ends were 6 bases for V and 4 bases for J; bases not matched to a gene: 18.

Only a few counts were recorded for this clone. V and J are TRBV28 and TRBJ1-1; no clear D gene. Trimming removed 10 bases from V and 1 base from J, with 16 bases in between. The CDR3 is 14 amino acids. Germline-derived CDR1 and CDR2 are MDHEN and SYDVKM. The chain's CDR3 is CATNRLTENTEAFF. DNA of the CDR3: TGTGCCACCAACAGATTGACGGAGAACACTGAAGCTTTCTTT.

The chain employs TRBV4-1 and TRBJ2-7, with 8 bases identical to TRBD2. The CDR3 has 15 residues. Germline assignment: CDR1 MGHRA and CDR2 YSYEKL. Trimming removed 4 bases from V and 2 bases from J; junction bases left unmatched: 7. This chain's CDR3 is CASSPGGGRTYEQYF. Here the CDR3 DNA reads TGCGCCAGCAGCCCCGGGGGGGGGAGAACCTACGAGCAGTACTTC.

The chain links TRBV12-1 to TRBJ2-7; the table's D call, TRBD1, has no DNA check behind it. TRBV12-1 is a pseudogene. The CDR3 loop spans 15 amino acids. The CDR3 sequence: CASSGEGQYGDEQYF. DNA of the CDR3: TGTGCCAGCAGCGGTGAAGGACAGTACGGCGACGAGCAGTACTTC.

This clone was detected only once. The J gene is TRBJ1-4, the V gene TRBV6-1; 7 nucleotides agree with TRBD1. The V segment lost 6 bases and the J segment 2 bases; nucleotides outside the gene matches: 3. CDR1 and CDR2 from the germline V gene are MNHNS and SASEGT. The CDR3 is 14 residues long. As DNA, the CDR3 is TGTGCCAGCAGGAAGGGGGCTACTAATGAAAAACTGTTTTTT. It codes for CASRKGATNEKLFF.

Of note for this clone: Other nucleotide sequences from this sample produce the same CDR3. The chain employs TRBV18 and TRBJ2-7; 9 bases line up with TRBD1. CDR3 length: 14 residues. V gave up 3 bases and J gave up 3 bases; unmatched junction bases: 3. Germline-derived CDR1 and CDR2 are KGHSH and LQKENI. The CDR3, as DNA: TGTGCCAGCTCACCGGAGACAGGGGGCTACGAGCAGTACTTC. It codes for CASSPETGGYEQYF.

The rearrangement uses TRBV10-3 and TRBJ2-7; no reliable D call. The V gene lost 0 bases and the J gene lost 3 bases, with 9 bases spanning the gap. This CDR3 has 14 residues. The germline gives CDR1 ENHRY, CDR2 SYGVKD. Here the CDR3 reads CAISESQVLYEQYF. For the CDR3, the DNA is TGTGCCATCAGTGAGTCCCAGGTCCTCTACGAGCAGTACTTC.

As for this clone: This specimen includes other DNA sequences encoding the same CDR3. The chain's CDR3 is CASSLLGGETQYF. The CDR3 bases are TGTGCCAGCAGCTTGTTGGGGGGGGAGACCCAGTACTTC. The V gene is TRBV7-9, the J gene TRBJ2-5; 7 nucleotides match TRBD2. Germline V gives CDR1 SEHNR, CDR2 FQNEAQ (reference sequence). The CDR3 consists of 13 residues. With V trimmed by 3 bases and J by 5 bases, 3 bases remained unmatched.

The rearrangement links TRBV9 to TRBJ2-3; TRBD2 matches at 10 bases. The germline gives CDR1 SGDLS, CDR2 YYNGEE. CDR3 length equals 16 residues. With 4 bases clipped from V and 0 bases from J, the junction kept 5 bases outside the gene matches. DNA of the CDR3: TGTGCCAGCAGCCCTCGGACTAGCGGTAGCACAGATACGCAGTATTTT. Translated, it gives CASSPRTSGSTDTQYF.

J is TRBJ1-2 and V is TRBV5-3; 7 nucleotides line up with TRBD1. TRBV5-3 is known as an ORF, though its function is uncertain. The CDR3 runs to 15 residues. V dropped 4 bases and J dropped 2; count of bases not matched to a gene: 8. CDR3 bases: TGTGCCAGAAGCGACCGGGACAGCGAAAACTATGGCTACACCTTC. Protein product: CARSDRDSENYGYTF.

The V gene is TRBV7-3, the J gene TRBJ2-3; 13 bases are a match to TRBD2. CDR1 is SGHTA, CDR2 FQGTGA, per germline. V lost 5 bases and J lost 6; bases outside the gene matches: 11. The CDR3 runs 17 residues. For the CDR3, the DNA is TGTGCCAGCAGCCCCAAGCGACTAGCGGGAGGCCTTGATACGCAGTATTTT. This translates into CASSPKRLAGGLDTQYF.

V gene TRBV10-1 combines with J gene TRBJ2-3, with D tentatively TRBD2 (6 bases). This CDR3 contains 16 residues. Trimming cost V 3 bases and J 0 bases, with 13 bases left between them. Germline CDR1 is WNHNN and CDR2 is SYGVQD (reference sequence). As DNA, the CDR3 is TGCGCCAGCAGTGATGGAGGGAGGACTAGCACAGATACGCAGTATTTT. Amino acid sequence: CASSDGGRTSTDTQYF.

The CDR3 is CASSQPGFSSGNTIYF. The CDR3, as DNA: TGCGCCAGCAGCCAGCCTGGTTTTAGCTCTGGAAACACCATATATTTT. This chain joins TRBV4-1 and TRBJ1-3; D not resolved. The V gene lost 3 bases and the J gene lost 0 bases, with 12 bases spanning the gap. Germline V CDR1 and CDR2: MGHRA, YSYEKL. CDR3 size: 16 residues.

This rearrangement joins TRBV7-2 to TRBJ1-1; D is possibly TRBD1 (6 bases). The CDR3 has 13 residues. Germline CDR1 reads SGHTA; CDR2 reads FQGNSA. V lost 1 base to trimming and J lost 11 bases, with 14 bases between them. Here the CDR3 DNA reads TGTGCCAGCAGCTTAGGGACAGAAACCCGGGCTTTCTTT. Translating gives CASSLGTETRAFF.

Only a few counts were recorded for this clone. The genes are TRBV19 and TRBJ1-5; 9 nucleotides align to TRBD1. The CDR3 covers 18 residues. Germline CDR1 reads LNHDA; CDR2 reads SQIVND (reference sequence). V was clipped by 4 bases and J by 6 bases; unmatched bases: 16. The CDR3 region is CASSTFSGTGLQVQPQHF. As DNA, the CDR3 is TGTGCCAGTAGTACTTTTTCCGGGACAGGGCTCCAAGTTCAGCCCCAGCATTTT.

The CDR3 sequence: CAISPTDNYGYTF. DNA of the CDR3: TGTGCCATCAGCCCGACAGACAACTATGGCTACACCTTC. The chain employs TRBV10-3 and TRBJ1-2, with D possibly being TRBD1 (5 bases). V lost 6 bases to trimming and J lost 2 bases, with 10 bases between them. From germline, CDR1 is ENHRY and CDR2 SYGVKD. The length of the CDR3 is 13 residues.

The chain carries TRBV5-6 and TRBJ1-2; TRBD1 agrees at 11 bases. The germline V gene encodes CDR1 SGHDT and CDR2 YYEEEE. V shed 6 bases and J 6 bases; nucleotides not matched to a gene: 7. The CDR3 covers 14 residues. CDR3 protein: CASNPGTGGNGYTF. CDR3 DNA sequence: TGTGCCAGCAACCCAGGGACAGGGGGAAATGGCTACACCTTC.